This is a list of T cell receptor beta chains from one sample in a study of blood T cell repertoires in COVID-19. Here immunoSEQ multiplex PCR was the method, and the copy in TCRdb shows in-frame clones only, minus some. This table holds some 320,000 clones, about 89% found once. The sequenced sample consisted of peripheral blood. All receptors come from a woman between 50 and 59 years old who had recovered from COVID-19. Both conserved end residues are part of each CDR3. Fields, in order: V gene, J gene, D gene, CDR3 protein, CDR3 DNA. The D gene is left open where the match is weak.

>TRBV7-2|TRBJ1-2|-
CASSLRENYGYTF
TGTGCCAGCAGCTTGAGGGAGAACTATGGCTACACCTTC
>TRBV27|TRBJ2-7|TRBD1
CASSPRQGGSEQYF
TGTGCCAGCAGTCCGCGACAGGGTGGGTCCGAGCAGTACTTC
>TRBV11-1|TRBJ1-4|TRBD1
CASSLGTATNEKLFF
TGTGCCAGCAGCCTCGGGACAGCAACTAATGAAAAACTGTTTTTT
>TRBV24-1|TRBJ2-5|-
CATSAIPSPASRYQETQYF
TGTGCCACCAGTGCGATCCCCTCTCCAGCTTCTAGGTACCAAGAGACCCAGTACTTC
>TRBV4-3|TRBJ2-1|-
CASSQAWGGAFNEQFF
TGCGCCAGCAGCCAAGCATGGGGGGGGGCCTTCAATGAGCAGTTCTTC
>TRBV6-5|TRBJ2-2|-
CASRSDRNTGELFF
TGTGCCAGCAGGAGCGATCGGAACACCGGGGAGCTGTTTTTT
>TRBV28|TRBJ2-1|TRBD2
CASSLSSGRSEQFF
TGTGCCAGCAGTTTATCTAGCGGGAGATCTGAGCAGTTCTTC
>TRBV15|TRBJ1-2|-
CATSREKGLTNYGYTF
TGTGCCACCAGCAGAGAGAAGGGGCTGACTAACTATGGCTACACCTTC
>TRBV29-1|TRBJ2-1|TRBD2
CSAGLAGGGEQFF
TGCAGCGCAGGACTAGCGGGAGGAGGTGAGCAGTTCTTC
>TRBV6-5|TRBJ2-7|-
CASKQSMSSYEQYF
TGTGCCAGCAAACAGAGTATGAGCTCCTACGAGCAGTACTTC